The present entry profiles one T cell receptor (beta chain) with its context. Its antigen remains undetermined. Per-base qualities were not stored, and no clone one base away is much larger. Receptor libraries were prepared by the immunoSEQ multiplex PCR assay. For the multiplex PCR, a mixture combining 60 forward primers for TCR Vbeta segments and 13 reverse primers for TCR Jbeta segments was used. Amplification of the CDR3 region of rearranged TCR beta genes was performed with a multiplex PCR assay on genomic DNA. The Illumina HiSeq System was used to sequence the amplified TCR beta libraries as 87-base-pair reads. As for how the authors treated the data: In a later analysis, tens of millions of unique TCR beta chains were counted across the roughly 610 repertoires, and about 9.9 million of these chains were shared by at least two donors. Raw reads were error-corrected and collapsed into unique sequences with a nearest-neighbor algorithm that merged closely related sequences to remove PCR and sequencing errors. Alignment of CDR3 sequences to IMGT reference sequences was used to assign V, D and J gene segments. Each retained sequence needed at least a six-nucleotide match to both a V gene segment and a J gene segment. A rearrangement counted as productive if the CDR3 had no stop codons and remained in frame with V and J, and every other rearrangement counted as non-productive. Following IMGT convention, CDR3 was defined as the stretch from the second conserved V-encoded cysteine to the conserved J-encoded phenylalanine. The earlier analysis of about 640 of the donors excluded any sequence lacking an unambiguous match to a single V gene segment. An earlier analysis of some 500 of the donors classified V segments as functional when productive rearrangements were above 56.7% and as segregating when the standard deviation between donors was above 5%. A statistical classification framework was developed to diagnose cytomegalovirus status using the catalog of TCR beta chain sequences. V and J gene assignment, in a later analysis, came from comparing TCR nucleotide sequences with IMGT/GENE-DB human TR gene sequences. A later analysis assigned CDR3 sequences and most-parsimonious VDJ recombination scenarios with the TCRdist pipeline. In a later analysis, every TCR beta chain was defined by the combination of its CDR3 amino acid sequence and its V-gene family, and reads without a unique V-gene family were dropped. To address suspected cross-contamination and a sequencing artifact, a later analysis removed approximately 600 highly shared, low-generation-probability nucleotide sequences. A later analysis calculated a clonal expansion index for each public chain from normalized within-repertoire ranks of inferred template counts. In a later analysis, generation probabilities were computed using a VDJ recombination model fitted to out-of-frame rearrangements, and the results were checked against IGoR. In a later analysis, hypergeometric tests were used to score TCR-TCR, TCR-HLA and TCR-CMV co-occurrence, with a repertoire-size bias correction applied to TCR pairs. False discovery rates were estimated in a later analysis by permuting HLA or CMV assignments 20 times. In a later analysis, co-occurring TCRs were grouped using DBSCAN, and TCRdist sequence similarity was added for clustering within HLA-allele-positive subsets. Repertoires with fewer than 30,000 or more than 120,000 public chains, plus five repertoires with anomalous nucleotide sharing, were excluded from co-occurrence clustering. What TCRdb holds here is the immuneACCESS table cut down to in-frame rearrangements. Part of the clones is not present; checked against another copy, under half of the missing clones reflect an unresolved V gene, and the others are unexplained. For V, J and clone size, that table is used; D and trimming come from the DNA. The sample table records 150,000 or so clones; 77% of these occur just once. Of the sample, under 2.5% is held by the ten largest clones.

V has 5 bases trimmed and J has 2 bases trimmed; junction bases matching no gene number 7. From cysteine to phenylalanine, the CDR3 is 17 amino acids long. Just the 51-base CDR3 DNA is kept, in frame starting at base 1. Based on the germline V gene, the CDR1 and CDR2 sequences are SGHTA and FQGNSA. This specimen comes from a study of cytomegalovirus exposure and HLA in healthy donors (dated by TCRdb to 2017 to 2019). Background on the whole study: According to an earlier analysis of around 600 of the donors, 150 million to 200 million T cells yielded some 120 million unique TCR beta sequences and about 280 Gb of sequence data. Every discovery cohort repertoire had been produced on one sequencing platform. Besides the first cohort of roughly 700 subjects, a separate validation cohort made up of about 120 different subjects was used. An earlier analysis of some 500 of the donors applied high-throughput TCR beta sequencing to assess whether each TCR beta V gene segment acted as functional or pseudogenic. Donor age, sex, ethnicity and CMV serostatus were collected together with the repertoire data. The aim of the study was to test whether cataloging public T cell receptors could identify signatures of past pathogen exposure. Among 300 to 450 genotyped donors of the cohort, an average of around 240,000 unique TCR beta nucleotide sequences were sequenced per donor, about a sixth of them non-productive. An early release that covered more than 550 HLA-typed donors contained approximately 300 gigabases of sequencing data and 85 million to 100 million unique TCR sequences. Of the approximately 400 genotyped donors, about 84% fell in the genetic ancestry cluster associated with self-reported Caucasian donors. A later genetic analysis used genome-wide SNP genotypes for about 55% of the 666 donors, treating that subset as a discovery cohort. The number of typed donors differed by locus: about 629-630 for A, B, C, DRB1 and DQB1; some 500 for DQA1; fewer than 610 for DPA1; and 400 to 480 for DPB1. To predict cytomegalovirus infection status, the study brought together high-throughput TCR immunosequencing, statistical association of individual TCRs with disease status, and machine learning. Because of strong linkage in the cohort, five DR-DQ haplotypes were treated as single units for association and clustering. Class I and class II HLA loci were covered by the typing at four-digit resolution. The study used immunosequencing to profile the T cell repertoires of about 670 subjects and linked those repertoires to cytomegalovirus serostatus. Rather than drawing on any new phenotypic data, the later analysis identified candidate immune exposures from TCR beta sequences and the way those sequences occurred across donors. To study patterns of TCR occurrence, a later analysis re-analyzed previously published TCR beta repertoires from several hundred donors and added high-resolution HLA genotyping.

The cohort was made up of roughly 670 healthy bone marrow donors. At the time of sampling, all cohort members were nominally healthy, though unrecorded immune exposures were likely present. The donor was CMV seropositive and was included in the group of about 290 seropositive cohort members. A peripheral blood sample was collected from each donor, and TCR beta sequencing was performed on peripheral blood mononuclear cells. The Qiagen DNeasy Blood Extraction Kit was used to extract genomic DNA from the blood cell samples. Overall study outcomes, separate from this receptor: The 87-base-pair reads could not distinguish some IMGT-functional V segments, including TRBV6-2 and TRBV6-3, so those segments were excluded. Roughly uniform sequencing depth across donors was assumed in presence/absence analyses, although this assumption may not hold. Linkage disequilibrium might explain the correlated functional status among segregating V segments, but an unknown experimental factor could not be ruled out. HLA typing was unavailable for some donors at each locus, so association tests used only the typed subset. Broadly in line with IMGT annotations, most TCR beta V segments showed up in productive rearrangements about 90% or about 30% of the time in an earlier analysis of approximately 640 of the donors. A later analysis associated roughly 17,000 TCR beta sequences with specific HLA alleles at a false discovery rate of 0.05. For the cohort, immune exposure information was limited to CMV serostatus. V-gene and J-gene trimming of TCR beta chains was associated with a missense DCLRE1C variant in a later genetic analysis, and the association was replicated in an independent cohort. The authors suggested that the approach could potentially be generalized to other disease states and immunological phenotypes. According to a later analysis, most CMV-associated TCR beta chains appeared to be HLA-restricted, and the HLA associations seemed to be driven largely by CMV exposure. Most TCR sequences were seen in very few donors, while some public TCRs were found in many individuals. The sequencing pipeline was judged likely to have produced a cluster of highly shared sequence variants as a technical artifact. The study gave a list of roughly 150 TCR beta chains associated with cytomegalovirus. In this cohort, only TCR beta chains were sequenced, and detectable features were limited by the absence of alpha or paired-chain data. Cytomegalovirus status was reported to be diagnosed by the classifier with high specificity and sensitivity in both the original and validation cohorts. Strong co-occurrence of HLA alleles, especially DR and DQ, made assigning TCR associations to individual alleles difficult. A later analysis found that HLA-associated TCR beta chains were more clonally expanded and had lower generation probabilities than equally common non-associated chains. In a later genetic analysis, fewer N-insertions in productive TCRs were reported among donors in an Asian-associated ancestry cluster than the roughly 700-donor mean. In vitro tests confirmed that a few of the cytomegalovirus-associated TCR beta chains recognize cytomegalovirus antigens. The earlier analysis of about 600 of the donors excluded 15 to 20 rarely observed V segments, including chromosome 9 orphons, because counts were too low. Several of the top co-occurrence clusters appeared to be linked to parvovirus B19, influenza, CMV and Epstein-Barr virus, according to a later analysis. A further reported finding was that TCR beta sequences accurately predicted the HLA-A and HLA-B alleles for most subjects in the first cohort. According to a later analysis, TCR association rates differed among HLA loci, with DRB1 alleles showing the most associated TCRs and HLA-C alleles showing the fewest.

Recombination connected TRBV7-2 to TRBJ1-6, with 9 bases in between that match TRBD1. The material sequenced was PBMCs. The receptor comes from a man in his forties or fifties in good health and CMV-seropositive. The DNA is TGTGCCAGCAGCATACCCACAGGGGGCCCCTATAATTCACCCCTCCACTTT. The resulting protein is CASSIPTGGPYNSPLHF. The CDR3, completed at both ends by the reference TRBV7-2 and TRBJ1-6 genes, gives the full variable domain GAGVSQSPSNKVTEKGKDVELRCDPISGHTALYWYRQSLGQGLEFLIYFQGNSAPDKSGLPSDRFSAERTGGSVSTLTIQRTQQEDSAVYLCASSIPTGGPYNSPLHFGNGTRLTVT.